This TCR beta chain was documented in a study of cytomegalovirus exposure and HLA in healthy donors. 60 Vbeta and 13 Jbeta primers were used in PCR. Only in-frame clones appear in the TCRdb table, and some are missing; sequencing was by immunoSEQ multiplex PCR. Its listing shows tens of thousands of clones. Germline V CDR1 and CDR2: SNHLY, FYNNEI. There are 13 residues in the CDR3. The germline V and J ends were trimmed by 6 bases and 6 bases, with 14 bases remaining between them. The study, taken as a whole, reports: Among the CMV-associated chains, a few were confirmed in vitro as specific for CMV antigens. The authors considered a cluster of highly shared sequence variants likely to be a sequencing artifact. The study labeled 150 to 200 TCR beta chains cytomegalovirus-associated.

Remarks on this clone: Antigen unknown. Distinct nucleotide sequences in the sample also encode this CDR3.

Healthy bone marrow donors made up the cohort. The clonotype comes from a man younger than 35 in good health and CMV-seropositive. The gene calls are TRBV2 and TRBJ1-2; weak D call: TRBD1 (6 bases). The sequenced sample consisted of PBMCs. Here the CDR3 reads CASRWDTRDGYTF. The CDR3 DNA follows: TGTGCCAGCAGATGGGACACTCGTGATGGCTACACCTTC.